This T cell receptor (beta chain) was captured in a study of cytotoxic CD8 clonotypes in ibrutinib-treated CLL. Study information: Following treatment for a median around twelve months, range 6 to 36, response samples were then taken.

About this clone: Antigen unknown.

Profiling relied on immunoSEQ multiplex PCR, and the TCRdb table lists in-frame clones only, not all of them. The data show 150,000 or so clones, 70% to 85% seen once. Trimming took 1 base from V and 5 from J, leaving 13 bases between them. This CDR3 is 15 amino acids long. Looked up from germline, CDR1 is SGHTA and CDR2 is FQGTGA. The study, taken as a whole, reports: The study found baseline clonality above age-matched healthy donors, tracking circulating CD8+ T-cell counts. Clonality showed a rise at ibrutinib response that reversed toward baseline at progression.

The rearrangement joins TRBV7-3 to TRBJ2-3; D gene ambiguous. This receptor was identified in a human donor with chronic lymphocytic leukemia. Source: PBMCs, taken after 24 months of ibrutinib treatment. CDR3 coding DNA: TGTGCCAGCAGCTTAAGGGCCCCTAATAGAGATACGCAGTATTTT. Translated: CASSLRAPNRDTQYF.